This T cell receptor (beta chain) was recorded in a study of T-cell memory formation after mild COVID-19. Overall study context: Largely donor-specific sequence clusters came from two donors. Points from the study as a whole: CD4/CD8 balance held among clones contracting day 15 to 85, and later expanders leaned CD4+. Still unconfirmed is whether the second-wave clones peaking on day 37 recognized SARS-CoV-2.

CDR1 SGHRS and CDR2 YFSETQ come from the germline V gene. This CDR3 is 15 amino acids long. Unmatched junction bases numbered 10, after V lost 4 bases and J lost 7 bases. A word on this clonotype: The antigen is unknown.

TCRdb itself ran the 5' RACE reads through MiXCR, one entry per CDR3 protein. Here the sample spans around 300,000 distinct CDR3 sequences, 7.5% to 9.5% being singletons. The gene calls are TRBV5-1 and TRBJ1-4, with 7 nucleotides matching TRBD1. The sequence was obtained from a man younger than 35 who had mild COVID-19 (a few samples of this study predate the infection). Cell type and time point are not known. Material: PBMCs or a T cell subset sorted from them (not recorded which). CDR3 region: CASSTQRTGGEKLFF. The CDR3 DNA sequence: TGCGCCAGCAGCACGCAGAGGACAGGAGGTGAAAAACTGTTTTTT.